What follows are 26 T cell receptor beta chains derived from one specimen sequenced in a study of control samples from healthy donors and cancer patients. Assay used: immunoSEQ multiplex PCR; TCRdb lists only in-frame clones, some missing. The sample shows about 410,000 clones, approximately 92% of them seen only once. The sequenced material came from PBMCs. These receptors all come from a man in his forties with head and neck cancer.

The chain is built from TRBV7-9 and TRBJ1-1, with 9 bases fitting TRBD1. CDR3 length equals 12 residues. Germline-derived CDR1 and CDR2 are SEHNR and FQNEAQ (reference sequence). After removal of 4 bases from V and 8 bases from J, the junction contained 2 bases not matched to a gene. This CDR3 reads CASSWDREEAFF. The CDR3 region has the DNA TGTGCCAGCAGCTGGGACAGGGAAGAAGCTTTCTTT.

V usage is TRBV18 and J usage is TRBJ2-7; perhaps TRBD2 as D (6 bases). The CDR3 sequence is 16 residues long. Germline CDR1 is KGHSH and CDR2 is LQKENI. V was cut by 5 bases and J by 0 bases, with 17 bases left in between. CDR3 protein: CASSYHVGGSSYEQYF. CDR3 nucleotides: TGTGCCAGCTCATACCACGTTGGGGGGTCCTCCTACGAGCAGTACTTC. Drawing the rest from reference TRBV18 and TRBJ2-7, the complete variable domain is NAGVMQNPRHLVRRRGQEARLRCSPMKGHSHVYWYRQLPEEGLKFMVYLQKENIIDESGMPKERFSAEFPKEGPSILRIQQVVRGDSAAYFCASSYHVGGSSYEQYFGPGTRLTVT.

J is TRBJ2-2 and V is TRBV4-1, with 10 bases fitting TRBD2. In germline, CDR1 is MGHRA, CDR2 YSYEKL. The CDR3 runs to 17 residues. V lost 3 bases and J lost 0; bases outside the gene matches: 4. The CDR3, as DNA: TGCGCCAGCAGCCACCTAACTAGCGGGGCGAACACCGGGGAGCTGTTTTTT. Translation: CASSHLTSGANTGELFF.

The rearrangement links TRBV28 to TRBJ2-3; 10 bases align to TRBD1. There are 16 residues in the CDR3. CDR1 MDHEN and CDR2 SYDVKM come from the germline V gene. V shed 4 bases and J 1 base; nucleotides not matched to a gene: 5. CDR3 residues: CASSSPGTGGTDTQYF. The CDR3 DNA reads as TGTGCCAGCAGTTCTCCCGGGACAGGGGGCACAGATACGCAGTATTTT.

This clone has just a few counts. Other DNA sequences in the same sample also yield this CDR3. The chain employs TRBV7-2 and TRBJ2-3; D gene unclear. Trimming cost V 1 base and J 1 base, with 3 bases left between them. This CDR3 has 13 amino acids. Germline lookup yields CDR1 SGHTA and CDR2 FQGNSA. For the CDR3, the DNA is TGTGCCAGCAGCTTAGTGGGCACAGATACGCAGTATTTT. It encodes CASSLVGTDTQYF.

As to this clone: The junction departs from the called germline gene at one end, perhaps through a read error. The rearrangement joins TRBV7-2 to TRBJ2-7; D might be TRBD2 (6 bases). The CDR3 loop spans 14 amino acids. The V gene's germline CDR1 is SGHTA and CDR2 FQGNSA. The CDR3: CASSLERDSNEQYF. The CDR3 DNA follows: TGTGCCAGCAGCTTAGAAAGGGACTCCAACGAGCAGTACTTC. Filled out from reference TRBV7-2 and TRBJ2-7, the complete variable domain reads GAGVSQSPSNKVTEKGKDVELRCDPISGHTALYWYRQSLGQGLEFLIYFQGNSAPDKSGLPSDRFSAERTGGSVSTLTIQRTQQEDSAVYLCASSLERDSNEQYFGPGTRLTVT.

The chain links TRBV6-5 to TRBJ1-2; D uncertain. There are 13 residues in the CDR3. Per germline, CDR1 MNHEY and CDR2 SVGAGI. V shed 3 bases and J shed 6 bases, with 11 bases lying between them. Here the CDR3 DNA reads TGTGCCAGCAGTTATGCAGACCCGGATGGCTACACCTTC. This codes for CASSYADPDGYTF.

V and J are TRBV29-1 and TRBJ2-1, with D possibly being TRBD1 (5 bases). The length of the CDR3 is 11 residues. Germline assignment: CDR1 SQVTM and CDR2 ANQGSEA. Trimming took off 8 bases at V and 5 bases at J, with 10 bases between the two ends. Here the CDR3 DNA reads TGCAGCCTCAGGGCCAACAATGAGCAGTTCTTC. This sequence encodes CSLRANNEQFF.

This clone was seen only once. The chain is built from TRBV19 and TRBJ2-7; 8 bases are a match to TRBD1. CDR1 and CDR2 (germline): LNHDA, SQIVND (reference sequence). The CDR3 runs 16 residues. Trimming took 3 bases from V and 6 from J; bases not matched to a gene: 13. This CDR3 reads CASSIVGQGHQFEQYF. The CDR3 DNA reads TGTGCCAGTAGTATCGTAGGACAGGGCCACCAGTTCGAGCAGTACTTC.

A note on this clone: This sample also contains other DNA sequences that code for the same CDR3. This chain connects TRBV4-3 to TRBJ2-1, with a weak D call TRBD2 (5 bases). The V end was cut by 0 bases, the J end by 3 bases, with 9 bases between. The CDR3 has 15 residues. Germline V gene sequence: CDR1 LGHNA, CDR2 YSLEER. The CDR3 region has the DNA TGCGCCAGCAGCCAAGATAGTGGACTCTACAATGAGCAGTTCTTC. This sequence encodes CASSQDSGLYNEQFF.

In regard to this clone: Other nucleotide sequences in the sample specify the same CDR3. Here the CDR3 DNA reads TGTGCCAGCAGTTCAGGGTCCTACGAGCAGTACTTC. It translates to CASSSGSYEQYF. The chain carries TRBV27 and TRBJ2-7; possible D gene TRBD1, 5 bases. Trimming cost V 4 bases and J 1 base, with 5 bases left between them. This CDR3 region has 12 residues. Germline V gene lookup returns CDR1 MNHEY and CDR2 SMNVEV (reference sequence).

The V and J genes are TRBV5-8 and TRBJ2-7; 7 nucleotides agree with TRBD1. This CDR3 is 15 amino acids long. Germline loops: CDR1 SGHTS, CDR2 YDEGEE. V was clipped by 2 bases and J by 1 base; unmatched bases: 6. DNA of the CDR3: TGTGCCAGCAGCTTAGGGCAGGGGGTTTCCTACGAGCAGTACTTC. Its translation is CASSLGQGVSYEQYF.

V is TRBV28 and J is TRBJ2-2, with TRBD1 matching 8 bases. The germline CDR1 and CDR2 sequences are MDHEN and SYDVKM. The CDR3 contains 15 residues. The junction had 4 bases not matched to a gene; V was cut back by 5 bases and J by 2 bases. The CDR3 loop is CASSTQGGNTGELFF. In nucleotides, the CDR3 is TGTGCCAGCAGTACACAGGGGGGTAACACCGGGGAGCTGTTTTTT.

This clone was detected only once. The rearrangement links TRBV6-5 to TRBJ1-6; weak D call: TRBD1 (5 bases). Trimming removed 6 bases from V and 9 bases from J, with 12 bases in between. This CDR3 is 13 amino acids long. The germline gives CDR1 MNHEY, CDR2 SVGAGI. CDR3 region: CASSSGLISPLHF. CDR3 coding DNA: TGTGCCAGCAGCTCGGGACTAATTTCACCCCTCCACTTT.

The CDR3 coding sequence is TGCGCCAGCAGCCGATTCTCTTTAGGATCGGGTCTCGAAGAAAAACTGTTTTTT. This sequence encodes CASSRFSLGSGLEEKLFF. The gene calls are TRBV4-1 and TRBJ1-4; D gene ambiguous. The CDR3 runs to 18 residues. In germline, CDR1 is MGHRA, CDR2 YSYEKL. The V gene lost 4 bases and the J gene lost 8 bases, with 26 bases spanning the gap.

There are a few counts of this clone. The rearrangement joins TRBV7-8 to TRBJ1-1; TRBD1 is a possible D gene (5 bases). The V gene's germline CDR1 is SGHVS and CDR2 FQNEAQ. The V and J ends lost 3 bases and 4 bases respectively, with 12 bases between them. The CDR3 is 14 amino acids. The DNA for the CDR3 is TGTGCCAGCAGCTTGGGACGGTTGAGCACTGAAGCTTTCTTT. Amino acids: CASSLGRLSTEAFF.

This clone is a singleton in its sample. The rearrangement links TRBV5-4 to TRBJ2-1; D is possibly TRBD2 (7 bases). Germline V gene lookup returns CDR1 SGHNT and CDR2 YYREEE (reference sequence). CDR3 length: 14 residues. V was shortened by 4 bases and J by 8 bases, with 16 bases between the two germline ends. CDR3 nucleotide sequence: TGTGCCAGCAGCCCCTCGGGCGGGGGCGATGAGCAGTTCTTC. Its protein product is CASSPSGGGDEQFF.

CDR3 nucleotides: TGTGCCAGCAGATTGGACGGAGACAATGAGCAGTTCTTC. This encodes CASRLDGDNEQFF. V is TRBV27 and J is TRBJ2-1; D remains unclear. The germline V gene has CDR1 MNHEY and CDR2 SMNVEV (reference sequence). Trimming took off 6 bases at V and 5 bases at J, with 11 bases between the two ends. This CDR3 region has 13 residues.

The V and J genes are TRBV28 and TRBJ2-5, with D maybe TRBD2 (6 bases). This CDR3 comprises 14 residues. V gave up 6 bases and J gave up 5 bases, with 16 bases separating them. CDR1 and CDR2 (germline): MDHEN, SYDVKM. The chain's CDR3 is CASRTDWGRETQYF. The CDR3 DNA sequence: TGTGCCAGCAGGACCGACTGGGGGAGGGAGACCCAGTACTTC.

V usage is TRBV29-1 and J usage is TRBJ1-4, with D perhaps TRBD1 (6 bases). Germline assignment: CDR1 SQVTM and CDR2 ANQGSEA. With 3 bases removed from V and 4 bases from J, the gap between germline ends came to 15 bases. CDR3 length: 15 amino acids. CDR3 residues: CSVDSMTGGNEKLFF. DNA for the CDR3: TGCAGCGTTGACTCTATGACAGGAGGTAATGAAAAACTGTTTTTT. Full variable domain (outside the CDR3, taken from reference TRBV29-1 and TRBJ1-4): SAVISQKPSRDICQRGTSLTIQCQVDSQVTMMFWYRQQPGQSLTLIATANQGSEATYESGFVIDKFPISRPNLTFSTLTVSNMSPEDSSIYLCSVDSMTGGNEKLFFGSGTQLSVL.

The sample holds one count of this clone. The rearrangement uses TRBV6-2 or TRBV6-3 and TRBJ1-5; D not resolved. Germline values: CDR1 MNHEY, CDR2 SVGEGT. Trimming left V 6 bases short and J 0 bases short, with 12 bases between. This CDR3 is built from 15 residues. The CDR3 nucleotides read TGTGCCAGCAGCCCCGGGGAAGTTAGCAATCAGCCCCAGCATTTT. Protein sequence: CASSPGEVSNQPQHF.

This chain links TRBV24-1 with TRBJ1-5, with D maybe TRBD1 (6 bases). Between the trimmed V and J ends, which lost 9 bases and 5 bases, there was a span of 16 bases. From germline, CDR1 is KGHDR and CDR2 SFDVKD. This CDR3 is 14 amino acids long. CDR3 protein: CATRPGGGDQPQHF. DNA of the CDR3: TGTGCCACCCGACCGGGGGGGGGCGATCAGCCCCAGCATTTT.

This clone has just a few counts. The chain recombines TRBV10-3 with TRBJ2-2; 9 bases map to TRBD1. The ends lost 5 bases at V and 6 bases at J; junction bases unmatched: 7. The CDR3 is 15 amino acids. Germline V gene lookup returns CDR1 ENHRY and CDR2 SYGVKD. CDR3 sequence: CAISTPQGAPGELFF. The CDR3 nucleotides are TGTGCCATCAGTACCCCACAGGGGGCGCCCGGGGAGCTGTTTTTT.

The gene calls are TRBV28 and TRBJ1-4; 8 bases line up with TRBD1. The V gene's germline CDR1 is MDHEN and CDR2 SYDVKM. This CDR3 is 13 amino acids long. V was pared by 5 bases and J by 7 bases, with 3 bases of the junction left unmatched. The CDR3 DNA follows: TGTGCCAGCAGTCAGGGGGCTGGTGAAAAACTGTTTTTT. This encodes CASSQGAGEKLFF.

This clone was detected only once. This sequence joins TRBV11-2 and TRBJ1-1; possible D gene TRBD1, 5 bases. Trimming left V 10 bases short and J 5 bases short, with 17 bases between. Germline lookup yields CDR1 SGHAT and CDR2 FQNNGV. CDR3 length: 13 residues. The CDR3 DNA reads TGTGCCACTAAAGGACCAGGGCTGACTGAAGCTTTCTTT. It encodes CATKGPGLTEAFF.

V gene TRBV2 combines with J gene TRBJ2-2; no reliable D call. The CDR3 covers 14 residues. Germline V gene data show CDR1 as SNHLY and CDR2 as FYNNEI. Trimming removed 4 bases at V and 0 bases at J, with 6 bases between. CDR3 nucleotides: TGTGCCAGCAGTGGGGTACCGAACACCGGGGAGCTGTTTTTT. This codes for CASSGVPNTGELFF.